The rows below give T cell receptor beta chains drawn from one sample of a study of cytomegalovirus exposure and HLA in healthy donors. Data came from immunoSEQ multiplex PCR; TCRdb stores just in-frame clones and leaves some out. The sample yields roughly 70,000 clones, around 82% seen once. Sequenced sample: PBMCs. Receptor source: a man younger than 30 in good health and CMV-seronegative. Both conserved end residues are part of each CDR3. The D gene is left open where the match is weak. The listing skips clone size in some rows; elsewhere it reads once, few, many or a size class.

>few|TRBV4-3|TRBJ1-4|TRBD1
TGCGCCAGCAGCCTTACGGACAGGACCGTTGAAAAACTGTTTTTT
CASSLTDRTVEKLFF
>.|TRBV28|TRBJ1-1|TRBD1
TGTGCCAGCAGAACCCGCAGGGGGCATATGAACACTGAAGCTTTCTTT
CASRTRRGHMNTEAFF
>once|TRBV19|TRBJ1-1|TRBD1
TGTGCCAGTAGAATAGGGGACAGGGGTAGCACTGAAGCTTTCTTT
CASRIGDRGSTEAFF
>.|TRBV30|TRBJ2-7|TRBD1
TGTGCCTGGAGTGTACGGGGGTGGGGGACAGGGGTTTACGAGCAGTACTTC
CAWSVRGWGTGVYEQYF
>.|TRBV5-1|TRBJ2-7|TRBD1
TGCGCCAGCAGCTTGGTCGGCAGGGGGACGGAGCAGTACTTC
CASSLVGRGTEQYF
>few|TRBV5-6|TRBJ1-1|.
TGTGCCAGCAGCTCATTCACTGAAGCTTTCTTT
CASSSFTEAFF
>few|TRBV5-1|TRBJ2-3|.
TGCGCCAGCCGGAGTGACAGCACAGATACGCAGTATTTT
CASRSDSTDTQYF
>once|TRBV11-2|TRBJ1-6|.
TGTGCCAGCGGACCGGGGGGGCGATCACCCCTCCACTTT
CASGPGGRSPLHF
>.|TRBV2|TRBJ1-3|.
TGTGCCAGCAGGGGGCCCGGCAGCTCTGGAAACACCATATATTTT
CASRGPGSSGNTIYF
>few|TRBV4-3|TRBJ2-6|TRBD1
TGCGCCAGCAGCCAAGATCAGGGGGCTGGGGCCAACGTCCTGACTTTC
CASSQDQGAGANVLTF
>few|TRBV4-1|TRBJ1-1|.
TGCGCCAGCAGCCAAGGTAGTCTGAACACTGAAGCTTTCTTT
CASSQGSLNTEAFF
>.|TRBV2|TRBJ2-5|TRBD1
TGTGCCAGCAGTGCCGACAGGGGGCAAGAGACCCAGTACTTC
CASSADRGQETQYF
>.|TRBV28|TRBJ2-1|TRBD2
TGTGCCAGCATACTAGCGGGGGGGTTCAATGAGCAGTTCTTC
CASILAGGFNEQFF
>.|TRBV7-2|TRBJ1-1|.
TGTGCCAGCAGCTTAACGAGAGGGGAGGGTGCTTTCTTT
CASSLTRGEGAFF
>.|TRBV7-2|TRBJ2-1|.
TGTGCCAGCAGCTTAGTAGAGTACAATGAGCAGTTCTTC
CASSLVEYNEQFF
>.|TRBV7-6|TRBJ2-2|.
TGTGCCAGCAGCCGCTACGGTTACACCGGGGAGCTGTTTTTT
CASSRYGYTGELFF
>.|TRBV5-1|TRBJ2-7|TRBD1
TGCGCCAGCAGCTCTTCCGACAGGGACGAGCAGTACTTC
CASSSSDRDEQYF
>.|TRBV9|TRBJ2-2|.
TGTGCCAGCAGCGTCAGGGGCCACGGGGAGCTGTTTTTT
CASSVRGHGELFF
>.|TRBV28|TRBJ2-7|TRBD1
TGTGCCAGCAGTTTAAGTCAGGGGGCGCGCGGGCAGTACTTC
CASSLSQGARGQYF
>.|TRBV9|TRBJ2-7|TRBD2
TGTGCCAGCAGCCTAGCGGCGGGAGACCATTACGAGCAGTACTTC
CASSLAAGDHYEQYF
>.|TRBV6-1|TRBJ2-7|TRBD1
TGTGCCAGCACCGTCGGCGGGACAGGGTTAAACGAGCAGTACTTC
CASTVGGTGLNEQYF
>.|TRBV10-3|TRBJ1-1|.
TGTGCCATCAGTGAGTCTAACGGGATGAACACTGAAGCTTTCTTT
CAISESNGMNTEAFF
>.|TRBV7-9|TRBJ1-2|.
TGTGCCAGCAGCTTAGTGCCAGAATATGGCTACACCTTC
CASSLVPEYGYTF
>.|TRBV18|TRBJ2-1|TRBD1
TGTGCCAGCTCACCTCCAGGGACAGGGTACCTCAATGAGCAGTTCTTC
CASSPPGTGYLNEQFF
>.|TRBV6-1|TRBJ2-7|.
TGTGCCAGCAGTGCCACTAGCTACGAGCAGTACTTC
CASSATSYEQYF
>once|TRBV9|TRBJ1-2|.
TGTGCCAGCAGCCCCGAGGTTAGAGTATTTAACTATGGCTACACCTTC
CASSPEVRVFNYGYTF
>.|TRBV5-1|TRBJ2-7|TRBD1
TGCGCCAGCAGCCAGGGACAGAACGAGCAGTACTTC
CASSQGQNEQYF
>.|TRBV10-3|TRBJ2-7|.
TGTGCCATCAGTGAGGGCGGCGGAGAGGTCGTTTACGAGCAGTACTTC
CAISEGGGEVVYEQYF
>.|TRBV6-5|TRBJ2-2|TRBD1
TGTGCCAGCAGTTACGGACAGGGGCTGAACACCGGGGAGCTGTTTTTT
CASSYGQGLNTGELFF
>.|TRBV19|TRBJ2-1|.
TGTGCCAGTAGTATCGGGGCGCGGGGCAATGAGCAGTTCTTC
CASSIGARGNEQFF
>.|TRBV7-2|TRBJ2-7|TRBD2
TGTGCCAGCAGCTCACCCCCGGGACTAGCGGGGGCACACTACGAGCAGTACTTC
CASSSPPGLAGAHYEQYF
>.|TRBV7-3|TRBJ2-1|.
TGTGCCAGCAGCTTATATTTGGGCCTTGAGAATGAGCAGTTCTTC
CASSLYLGLENEQFF
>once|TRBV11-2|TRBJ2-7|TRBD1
TGTGCCAGCAGCTTAGAAGAGGGACAGCTATACGAGCAGTACTTC
CASSLEEGQLYEQYF
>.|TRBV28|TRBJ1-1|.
TGTGCCAGCAGTTCCGTGGGGAGGGGGAACACTGAAGCTTTCTTT
CASSSVGRGNTEAFF
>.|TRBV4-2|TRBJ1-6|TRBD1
TGTGACAGCAGACTCGACAGGGCTAGGGGTTATAATTCACCCCTCCACTTT
CDSRLDRARGYNSPLHF
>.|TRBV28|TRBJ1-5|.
TGTGCCAGCCCTAAACCCTATCAGCCCCAGCATTTT
CASPKPYQPQHF